This T cell receptor (beta chain) was profiled in a study of human thymus T cells. As for this clone: Its antigen remains unknown.

The thymus tissue came from resections taken during corrective heart surgery. All donors were healthy Finnish infants who were undergoing corrective surgery to treat congenital heart defects. Clones were read by immunoSEQ multiplex PCR, and TCRdb kept only the in-frame ones, dropping some. The sample lists tens of thousands of clones, 85% to 95% occurring once. V lost 4 bases, J lost 3 bases, and 2 bases stayed unmatched. In germline, CDR1 is SGHRS, CDR2 YFSETQ. The CDR3 runs to 14 residues. General study points: V and J genes seemed to be used with bias in thymic and blood repertoires. Thymic repertoires overlap heavily among unrelated individuals, related research has reported.

Specimen: thymus tissue. The clonotype comes from a girl in the first two years of life with a congenital heart defect but otherwise immunologically healthy. The chain links TRBV5-1 to TRBJ2-1, with 9 nucleotides matching TRBD1. The CDR3 region has the DNA TGCGCCAGCAGCATGGGACAGGGCTACAATGAGCAGTTCTTC. Translated, it gives CASSMGQGYNEQFF.